This T cell receptor beta chain originates from a study of blood T cell repertoires in COVID-19. Sequenced by immunoSEQ multiplex PCR; TCRdb stores in-frame clones only, minus some. The sample yields around 140,000 clones, roughly three quarters seen once. The CDR3 spans 16 residues. V shed 2 bases and J shed 0 bases, with 11 bases lying between them. Per germline, CDR1 SGDLS and CDR2 YYNGEE. The clonotype comes from a woman aged 70-85 years with acute or convalescent COVID-19. Sequencing used peripheral blood. The V gene is TRBV9, the J gene TRBJ2-2, with D perhaps matching TRBD2 (5 bases). The CDR3 is CASSVRPGTNTGELFF. CDR3 nucleotides: TGTGCCAGCAGCGTTCGACCGGGGACGAACACCGGGGAGCTGTTTTTT.